The 18 T cell receptor beta chains listed next were all sequenced from one sample in a study of CD8 T cells in ankylosing spondylitis. MiXCR, applied by TCRdb to the 5' RACE reads, yields one record per CDR3 protein. The table records 200,000 to 250,000 distinct CDR3 sequences, more than 9% of them present only once. The sample consisted of blood, either unsorted or a sorted T cell fraction (not recorded which). Receptor source: a male donor with ankylosing spondylitis or in good health (not recorded which).

This clonotype was observed a few times. This chain uses TRBV7-2 with TRBJ2-1; 9 nucleotides match TRBD2. The CDR3 runs to 15 residues. Germline V CDR1 and CDR2: SGHTA, FQGNSA. The junction had 5 bases not matched to a gene; V was cut back by 1 base and J by 7 bases. CDR3 residues: CASSLVGGGANEQFF. The CDR3 region has the DNA TGTGCCAGCAGCTTAGTGGGCGGGGGGGCTAATGAGCAGTTCTTC. Using reference TRBV7-2 and TRBJ2-1 for the parts outside the CDR3, the full variable domain is GAGVSQSPSNKVTEKGKDVELRCDPISGHTALYWYRQSLGQGLEFLIYFQGNSAPDKSGLPSDRFSAERTGGSVSTLTIQRTQQEDSAVYLCASSLVGGGANEQFFGPGTRLTVL.

This clonotype showed up just a few times. V is TRBV29-1 and J is TRBJ2-3; D is possibly TRBD1 (6 bases). Germline assignment: CDR1 SQVTM and CDR2 ANQGSEA. The CDR3 runs 14 residues. Trimming cost V 0 bases and J 2 bases, with 9 bases left between them. CDR3 in DNA: TGCAGCGTTGAAGATACAGGGTCCACAGATACGCAGTATTTT. Its protein is CSVEDTGSTDTQYF.

This clonotype was observed a handful of times. The chain is built from TRBV14 and TRBJ1-3; D is uncertain. CDR3 length: 16 amino acids. V was cut by 4 bases and J by 3 bases, with 16 bases left in between. Looked up from germline, CDR1 is SGHDN and CDR2 is FVKESK. CDR3 sequence reads: CASSRAALRSGNTIYF. In DNA, the CDR3 is TGTGCCAGCAGCCGAGCCGCGTTAAGGAGTGGAAACACCATATATTTT.

This clonotype was recorded at least ten times. The chain is built from TRBV12-3 or TRBV12-4 and TRBJ2-7; 10 nucleotides align to TRBD1. CDR3 length: 14 residues. With V trimmed by 5 bases and J by 6 bases, 7 bases remained unmatched. In DNA, the CDR3 is TGTGCCAGCAGTCCCGGACAGGGGGGGTTCGAGCAGTACTTC. It specifies CASSPGQGGFEQYF.

The rearrangement links TRBV29-1 to TRBJ2-5; D is tentatively TRBD1 or TRBD2 (6 bases each). The V end lost 2 bases, the J end lost 6 bases, and 13 bases lay between the germline ends. The CDR3 is 13 residues long. Germline CDR1 and CDR2: SQVTM and ANQGSEA. CDR3 DNA: TGCAGCGTTGAATCTTCGGGGGCCAAGACCCAGTACTTC. Protein sequence: CSVESSGAKTQYF.

As concerns this clonotype: A read error may explain this, as a much larger clone is one base away. The V and J genes are TRBV29-1 and TRBJ1-2; 8 nucleotides line up with TRBD1. This CDR3 contains 11 residues. CDR1 is SQVTM and CDR2 is ANQGSEA in the germline V gene. CDR3 in DNA: TGCAGCTTTCAGGGGGCCTCTGGCCACACCTTC. This encodes CSFQGASGHTF.

This clonotype occurred a few times. The chain joins TRBV7-6 to TRBJ2-7, with 7 bases matching TRBD1. Germline V CDR1 and CDR2: SGHVS, FNYEAQ. This CDR3 spans 17 amino acids. Trimming cost V 3 bases and J 1 base; bases outside gene matches: 12. CDR3 bases: TGTGCCAGCAGCTTGGGTCCTACCGGGACAGCGTCCTACGAGCAGTACTTC. It yields the protein CASSLGPTGTASYEQYF.

The V and J genes are TRBV5-5 and TRBJ2-3; D is uncertain. Germline CDR1 is SGHKS and CDR2 is YYEKEE (reference sequence). Deletions cut 4 bases from V and 3 bases from J, with 9 bases between. The CDR3 loop spans 13 amino acids. The CDR3 DNA follows: TGTGCCAGCAGCCCAAGTATAACAGATACGCAGTATTTT. It translates to CASSPSITDTQYF.

This clonotype came up many times. The gene calls are TRBV11-2 and TRBJ2-5; D is ambiguous. Germline V CDR1 and CDR2: SGHAT, FQNNGV. The length of the CDR3 is 13 residues. V was trimmed by 5 bases and J by 2 bases, leaving 9 bases between them. The CDR3 is CASSIWRQETQYF. The CDR3 coding sequence is TGTGCCAGCAGCATTTGGAGACAAGAGACCCAGTACTTC. Combining the CDR3 with reference TRBV11-2 and TRBJ2-5 gives the whole variable domain EAGVAQSPRYKIIEKRQSVAFWCNPISGHATLYWYQQILGQGPKLLIQFQNNGVVDDSQLPKDRFSAERLKGVDSTLKIQPAKLEDSAVYLCASSIWRQETQYFGPGTRLLVL.

This clonotype was picked up many times. The chain is built from TRBV5-5 and TRBJ1-5, with D hard to call. The V and J ends lost 3 bases and 7 bases respectively, with 11 bases between them. This CDR3 is 13 amino acids long. Germline V CDR1 and CDR2: SGHKS, YYEKEE (reference sequence). The CDR3 coding sequence is TGTGCCAGCAGCTCGATTGGCGGCCAGCCCCAGCATTTT. Translated: CASSSIGGQPQHF. The complete variable domain, with remaining parts taken from reference TRBV5-5 and TRBJ1-5, reads DAGVTQSPTHLIKTRGQQVTLRCSPISGHKSVSWYQQVLGQGPQFIFQYYEKEERGRGNFPDRFSARQFPNYSSELNVNALLLGDSALYLCASSSIGGQPQHFGDGTRLSIL.

This clonotype has at least ten counts. This sequence joins TRBV6-1 and TRBJ1-2, with D maybe TRBD1 (6 bases). Trimming took 4 bases from V and 5 from J, leaving 23 bases between them. CDR3 length: 17 amino acids. The germline V gene has CDR1 MNHNS and CDR2 SASEGT. The CDR3 loop reads CASSAQGGTTLGYGYTF. In nucleotides, the CDR3 is TGTGCCAGCAGTGCCCAAGGGGGGACCACTCTGGGGTATGGCTACACCTTC.

In its sample, this clonotype was seen a few times. A much larger clone is a single base away; this may be a read error. The gene calls are TRBV5-1 and TRBJ1-2; D unclear. This CDR3 has 15 amino acids. CDR1 and CDR2 (germline): SGHRS, YFSETQ. CDR3 in amino acids: CASSLVTPGNYGYPF. CDR3 DNA sequence: TGCGCCAGCAGCTTGGTAACACCTGGTAACTATGGCTACCCCTTC.

This clonotype was counted many times. This sequence joins TRBV27 and TRBJ2-7, with 8 bases lining up with TRBD2. This CDR3 has 16 residues. Germline loops: CDR1 MNHEY, CDR2 SMNVEV (reference sequence). With 5 bases clipped from V and 1 base from J, the junction kept 10 bases outside the gene matches. CDR3 amino acids: CASSALSLAGSYEQYF. The CDR3 bases are TGTGCCAGCAGTGCCCTATCTTTAGCGGGGTCCTACGAGCAGTACTTC.

This clonotype was counted many times. The V and J genes are TRBV4-2 and TRBJ2-1; D possibly uses TRBD1 or TRBD2 (5 bases each). Per the germline V gene, CDR1 is LGHNA and CDR2 is YNFKEQ. The CDR3 consists of 14 residues. Trimming took 3 bases from V and 10 from J, leaving 16 bases between them. The CDR3 region is CASSQGRRDREQFF. In DNA form, the CDR3 reads TGTGCCAGCAGCCAGGGACGCAGGGACCGCGAGCAGTTCTTC.

This clonotype was recorded many times. This rearrangement joins TRBV11-2 to TRBJ1-1; D unresolved. CDR1 and CDR2 from the germline V gene are SGHAT and FQNNGV. V lost 3 bases to trimming and J lost 7 bases, with 15 bases between them. There are 14 residues in the CDR3. CDR3 protein: CASSFDRAGSEAFF. CDR3 sequence (DNA): TGTGCCAGCAGCTTCGACCGGGCTGGTAGTGAAGCTTTCTTT.

This clonotype has ten or more counts. V is TRBV25-1 and J is TRBJ2-5; 8 positions match TRBD1. Trimming removed 3 bases from V and 5 bases from J; junction bases left unmatched: 8. CDR3 length: 15 amino acids. Per germline, CDR1 MGHDK and CDR2 SYGVNS. The CDR3 loop reads CASSDAGQGWETQYF. The CDR3 nucleotides read TGTGCCAGCAGTGACGCTGGACAGGGCTGGGAGACCCAGTACTTC. Drawing the rest from reference TRBV25-1 and TRBJ2-5, the complete variable domain is EADIYQTPRYLVIGTGKKITLECSQTMGHDKMYWYQQDPGMELHLIHYSYGVNSTEKGDLSSESTVSRIRTEHFPLTLESARPSHTSQYLCASSDAGQGWETQYFGPGTRLLVL.

This clonotype came up many times. This chain links TRBV5-1 with TRBJ1-5, with a possible D match to TRBD1 (6 bases). This CDR3 contains 15 residues. Germline CDR1 is SGHRS and CDR2 is YFSETQ. V lost 1 base to trimming and J lost 5 bases, with 13 bases between them. CDR3 sequence: CASSLTGAVHQPQHF. The CDR3 DNA sequence: TGCGCCAGCAGCTTGACGGGGGCCGTCCATCAGCCCCAGCATTTT.

The table lists this clonotype with many counts. This chain uses TRBV12-3 or TRBV12-4 with TRBJ2-5; D is unresolved. The CDR3 spans 12 residues. V gave up 2 bases and J gave up 4 bases, with 5 bases separating them. CDR3 in amino acids: CASSLYGETQYF. CDR3 DNA: TGTGCCAGCAGTTTATACGGAGAGACCCAGTACTTC.